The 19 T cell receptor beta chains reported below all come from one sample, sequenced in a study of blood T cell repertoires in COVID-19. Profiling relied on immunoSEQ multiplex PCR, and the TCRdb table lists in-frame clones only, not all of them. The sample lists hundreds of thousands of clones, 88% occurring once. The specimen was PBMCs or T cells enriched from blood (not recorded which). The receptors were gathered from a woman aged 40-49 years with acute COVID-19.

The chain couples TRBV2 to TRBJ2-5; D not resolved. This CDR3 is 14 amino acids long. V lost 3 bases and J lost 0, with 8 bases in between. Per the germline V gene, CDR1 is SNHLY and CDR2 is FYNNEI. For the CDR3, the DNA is TGTGCCAGCAGTGATTCGGTGTACCAAGAGACCCAGTACTTC. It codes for CASSDSVYQETQYF.

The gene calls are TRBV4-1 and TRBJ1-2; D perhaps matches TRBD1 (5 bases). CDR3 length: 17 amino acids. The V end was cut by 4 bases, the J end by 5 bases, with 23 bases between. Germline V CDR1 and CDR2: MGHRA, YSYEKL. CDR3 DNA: TGCGCCAGCAGCCCGACTCAGACAAGGGGAAACGATTATGGCTACACCTTC. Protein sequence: CASSPTQTRGNDYGYTF.

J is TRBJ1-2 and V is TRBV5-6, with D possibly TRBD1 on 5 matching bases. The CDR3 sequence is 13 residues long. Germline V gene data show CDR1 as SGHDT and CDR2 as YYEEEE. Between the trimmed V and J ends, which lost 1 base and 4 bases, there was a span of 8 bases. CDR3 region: CASSLQGPYGYTF. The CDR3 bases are TGTGCCAGCAGCTTGCAGGGCCCCTATGGCTACACCTTC.

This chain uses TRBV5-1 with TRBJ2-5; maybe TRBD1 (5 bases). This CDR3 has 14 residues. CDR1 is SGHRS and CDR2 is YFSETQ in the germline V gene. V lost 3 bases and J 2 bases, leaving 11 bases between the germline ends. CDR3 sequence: CASSWNAGQETQYF. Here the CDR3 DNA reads TGCGCCAGCAGCTGGAATGCAGGGCAAGAGACCCAGTACTTC.

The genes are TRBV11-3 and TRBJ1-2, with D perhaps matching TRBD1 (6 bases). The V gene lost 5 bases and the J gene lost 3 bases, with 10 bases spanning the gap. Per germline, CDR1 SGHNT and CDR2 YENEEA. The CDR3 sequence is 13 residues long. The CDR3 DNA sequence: TGTGCCAGCAGCGTACAGGGTGACTATGGCTACACCTTC. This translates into CASSVQGDYGYTF.

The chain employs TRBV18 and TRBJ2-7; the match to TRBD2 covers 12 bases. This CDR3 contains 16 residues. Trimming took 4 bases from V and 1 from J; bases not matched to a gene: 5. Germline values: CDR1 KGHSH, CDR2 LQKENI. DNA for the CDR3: TGTGCCAGCTCACTCAACCTAGCGGGAGGGTCCTACGAGCAGTACGTC. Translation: CASSLNLAGGSYEQYV.

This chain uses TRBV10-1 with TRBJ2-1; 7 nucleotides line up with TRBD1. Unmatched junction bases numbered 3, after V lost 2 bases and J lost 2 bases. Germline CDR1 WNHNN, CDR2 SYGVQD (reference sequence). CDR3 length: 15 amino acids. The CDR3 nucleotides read TGCGCCAGCAGTGAGGGACAGGACGCCTACAATGAGCAGTTCTTC. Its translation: CASSEGQDAYNEQFF.

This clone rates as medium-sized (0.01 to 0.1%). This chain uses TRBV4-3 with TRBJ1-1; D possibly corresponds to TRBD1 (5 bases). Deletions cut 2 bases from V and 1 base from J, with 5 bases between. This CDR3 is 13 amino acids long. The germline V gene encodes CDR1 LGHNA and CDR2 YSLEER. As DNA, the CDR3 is TGCGCCAGCAGCCAAACAGGGAACACTGAAGCTTTCTTT. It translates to CASSQTGNTEAFF.

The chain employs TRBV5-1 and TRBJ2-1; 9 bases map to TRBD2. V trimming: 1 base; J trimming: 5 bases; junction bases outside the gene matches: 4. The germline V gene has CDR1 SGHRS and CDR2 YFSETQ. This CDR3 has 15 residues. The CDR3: CASSLKAGGHNEQFF. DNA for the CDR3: TGCGCCAGCAGCTTGAAGGCGGGAGGGCACAATGAGCAGTTCTTC. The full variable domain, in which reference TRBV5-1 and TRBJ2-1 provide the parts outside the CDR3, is KAGVTQTPRYLIKTRGQQVTLSCSPISGHRSVSWYQQTPGQGLQFLFEYFSETQRNKGNFPGRFSGRQFSNSRSEMNVSTLELGDSALYLCASSLKAGGHNEQFFGPGTRLTVL.

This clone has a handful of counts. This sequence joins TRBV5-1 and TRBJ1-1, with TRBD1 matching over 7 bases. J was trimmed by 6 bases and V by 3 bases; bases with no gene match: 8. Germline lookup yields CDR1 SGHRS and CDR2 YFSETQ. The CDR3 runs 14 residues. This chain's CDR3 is CASSSQGTRSEAFF. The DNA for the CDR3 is TGCGCCAGCAGCTCACAGGGGACGAGGTCTGAAGCTTTCTTT.

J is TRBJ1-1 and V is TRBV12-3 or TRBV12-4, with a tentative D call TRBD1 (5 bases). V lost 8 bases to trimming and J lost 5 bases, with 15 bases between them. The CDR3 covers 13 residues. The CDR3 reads CASLWTGGTEAFF. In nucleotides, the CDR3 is TGTGCCAGCCTCTGGACGGGGGGAACTGAAGCTTTCTTT.

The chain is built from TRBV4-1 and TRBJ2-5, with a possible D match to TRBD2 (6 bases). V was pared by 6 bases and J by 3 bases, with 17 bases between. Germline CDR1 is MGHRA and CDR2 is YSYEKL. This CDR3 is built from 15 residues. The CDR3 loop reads CASSPGRGGEETQYF. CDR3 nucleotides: TGCGCCAGCAGTCCGGGGCGGGGCGGAGAAGAGACCCAGTACTTC.

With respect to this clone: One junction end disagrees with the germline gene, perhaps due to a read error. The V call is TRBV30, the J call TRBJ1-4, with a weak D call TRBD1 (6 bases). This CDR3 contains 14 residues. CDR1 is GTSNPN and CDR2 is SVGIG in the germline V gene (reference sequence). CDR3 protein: CTQGSPSTNEKLFF. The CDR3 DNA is TGCACACAGGGTTCGCCCTCAACTAATGAAAAACTGTTTTTT.

The CDR3 spells CASALGGVSPYEQYF. Here the CDR3 DNA reads TGCGCCAGCGCTTTGGGGGGGGTATCCCCCTACGAGCAGTACTTC. The chain employs TRBV5-1 and TRBJ2-7; 7 bases match TRBD2. CDR1 is SGHRS, CDR2 YFSETQ, per germline. This CDR3 has 15 residues. J was trimmed by 2 bases and V by 7 bases; bases with no gene match: 12.

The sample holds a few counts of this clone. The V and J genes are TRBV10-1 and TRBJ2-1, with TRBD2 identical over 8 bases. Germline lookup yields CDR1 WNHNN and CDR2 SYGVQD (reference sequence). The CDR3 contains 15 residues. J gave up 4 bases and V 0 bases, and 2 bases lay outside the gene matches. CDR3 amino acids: CASSESASGYNEQFF. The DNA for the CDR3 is TGCGCCAGCAGTGAGTCAGCTAGCGGGTACAATGAGCAGTTCTTC.

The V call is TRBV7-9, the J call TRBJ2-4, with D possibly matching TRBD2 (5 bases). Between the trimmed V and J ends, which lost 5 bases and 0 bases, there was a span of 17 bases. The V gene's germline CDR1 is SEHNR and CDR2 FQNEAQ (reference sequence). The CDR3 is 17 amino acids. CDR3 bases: TGTGCCAGCAGCCCCGTCGTGGCGGGTCTAGCCAAAAACATTCAGTACTTC. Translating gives CASSPVVAGLAKNIQYF. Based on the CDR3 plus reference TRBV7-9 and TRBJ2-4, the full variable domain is DTGVSQNPRHKITKRGQNVTFRCDPISEHNRLYWYRQTLGQGPEFLTYFQNEAQLEKSRLLSDRFSAERPKGSFSTLEIQRTEQGDSAMYLCASSPVVAGLAKNIQYFGAGTRLSVL.

DNA for the CDR3: TGTGCCAGCAGTTACTCTTCGGGACTCATCTCCTACGAGCAGTACGTC. Protein: CASSYSSGLISYEQYV. The rearrangement joins TRBV6-5 to TRBJ2-7; weak D call: TRBD2 (6 bases). Germline V gene data show CDR1 as MNHEY and CDR2 as SVGAGI. V was trimmed by 0 bases and J by 0 bases, leaving 12 bases between them. The CDR3 extends over 16 amino acids.

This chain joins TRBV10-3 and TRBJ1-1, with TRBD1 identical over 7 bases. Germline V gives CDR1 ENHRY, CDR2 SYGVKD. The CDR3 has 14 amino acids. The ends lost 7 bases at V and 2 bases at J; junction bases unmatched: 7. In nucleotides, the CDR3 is TGTGCCATCACCAGGGACAGAACCAACACTGAAGCTTTCTTT. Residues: CAITRDRTNTEAFF.

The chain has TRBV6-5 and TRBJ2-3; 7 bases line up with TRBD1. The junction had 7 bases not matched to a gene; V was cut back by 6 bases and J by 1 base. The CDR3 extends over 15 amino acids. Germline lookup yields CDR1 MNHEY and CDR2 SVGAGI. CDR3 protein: CASSSRDRRTDTQYF. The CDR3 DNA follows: TGTGCCAGCAGCTCCCGGGACAGACGCACAGATACGCAGTATTTT.